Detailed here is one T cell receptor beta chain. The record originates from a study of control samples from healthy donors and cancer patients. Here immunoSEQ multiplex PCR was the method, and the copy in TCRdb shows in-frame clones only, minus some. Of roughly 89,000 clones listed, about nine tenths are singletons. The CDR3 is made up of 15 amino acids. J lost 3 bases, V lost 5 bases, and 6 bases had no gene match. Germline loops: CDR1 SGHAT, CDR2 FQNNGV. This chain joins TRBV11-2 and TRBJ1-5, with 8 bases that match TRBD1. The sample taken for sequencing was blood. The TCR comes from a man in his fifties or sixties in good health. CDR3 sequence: CASSGGTGDNQPQHF. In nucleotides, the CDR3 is TGTGCCAGCAGCGGGGGGACAGGAGACAATCAGCCCCAGCATTTT.